A selection of T cell receptor beta chains follows, all from one sample in a study of CD8 T cells in Susac syndrome. TCRdb used MiXCR to reprocess the immunoSEQ multiplex PCR reads, holding one entry per CDR3 protein. The table records about 400,000 distinct CDR3 sequences, approximately 89% of them present only once. Sequencing input: CD8+ T cells from PBMCs. Receptor source: a human donor with multiple sclerosis. CDR3s include the opening cysteine and the closing phenylalanine or tryptophan. Fields, in order: clone size, J gene, V gene, D gene, CDR3 protein, CDR3 DNA. D genes are given only for firm matches. Size values are once, few and many counts, or a class for expanded clones, and some rows have none.

abundance: NA; j_gene: TRBJ2-1; v_gene: TRBV20-1; d_gene: TRBD2; CDR3aa: CSAGWTSGRIDEQFF; CDR3nt: TGCAGTGCTGGCTGGACTAGCGGGAGGATCGATGAGCAGTTCTTC
abundance: NA; j_gene: TRBJ2-7; v_gene: TRBV28; d_gene: NA; CDR3aa: CASSFKLSEQYF; CDR3nt: TGTGCCAGCAGTTTTAAATTGAGCGAGCAGTACTTC
abundance: few; j_gene: TRBJ2-1; v_gene: TRBV7-6; d_gene: NA; CDR3aa: CASSLDGLGSYNEQFF; CDR3nt: TGTGCCAGCAGCTTAGACGGCTTAGGGTCCTACAATGAGCAGTTCTTC
abundance: NA; j_gene: TRBJ2-1; v_gene: TRBV5-5; d_gene: NA; CDR3aa: CASSLQGEVYNEQFF; CDR3nt: TGTGCCAGCAGCCTACAGGGTGAGGTCTACAATGAGCAGTTCTTC
abundance: NA; j_gene: TRBJ2-7; v_gene: TRBV12-3/TRBV12-4; d_gene: NA; CDR3aa: CASSEPGGGGSYEQYF; CDR3nt: TGTGCCAGCAGCGAGCCCGGAGGAGGAGGTTCCTACGAGCAGTACTTC
abundance: NA; j_gene: TRBJ2-7; v_gene: TRBV29-1; d_gene: TRBD2; CDR3aa: CSVGLAGAHEQYF; CDR3nt: TGCAGCGTTGGACTAGCGGGAGCCCACGAGCAGTACTTC
abundance: NA; j_gene: TRBJ1-5; v_gene: TRBV28; d_gene: NA; CDR3aa: CASSPPGDSNQPQHF; CDR3nt: TGTGCCAGCAGTCCACCCGGGGATAGCAATCAGCCCCAGCATTTT
abundance: NA; j_gene: TRBJ2-1; v_gene: TRBV29-1; d_gene: NA; CDR3aa: CSVEGDYNEQFF; CDR3nt: TGCAGCGTTGAAGGCGACTACAATGAGCAGTTCTTC
abundance: NA; j_gene: TRBJ1-1; v_gene: TRBV6-1; d_gene: TRBD1; CDR3aa: CASSGTQGADEAFF; CDR3nt: TGTGCCAGCAGTGGAACTCAGGGGGCGGATGAAGCTTTCTTT
abundance: NA; j_gene: TRBJ1-2; v_gene: TRBV5-4; d_gene: NA; CDR3aa: CASSSSPDIGYTF; CDR3nt: TGTGCCAGCAGCTCATCGCCGGACATCGGCTACACCTTC
abundance: NA; j_gene: TRBJ1-1; v_gene: TRBV7-6; d_gene: NA; CDR3aa: CASSSTRTEAFF; CDR3nt: TGTGCCAGCAGCTCGACACGCACTGAAGCTTTCTTT
abundance: NA; j_gene: TRBJ1-4; v_gene: TRBV4-1; d_gene: NA; CDR3aa: CASSRTVNEKLFF; CDR3nt: TGCGCCAGCAGCCGGACAGTTAATGAAAAACTGTTTTTT
abundance: NA; j_gene: TRBJ2-5; v_gene: TRBV4-1; d_gene: NA; CDR3aa: CASSQTRQEQETQYF; CDR3nt: TGCGCCAGCAGCCAGACTAGACAGGAACAAGAGACCCAGTACTTC
abundance: NA; j_gene: TRBJ1-1; v_gene: TRBV20-1; d_gene: NA; CDR3aa: CSARGGETGRGTEAFF; CDR3nt: TGCAGTGCTAGAGGAGGTGAGACAGGACGGGGAACTGAAGCTTTCTTT
abundance: NA; j_gene: TRBJ1-1; v_gene: TRBV29-1; d_gene: TRBD1; CDR3aa: CSVEDRSGGNTEAFF; CDR3nt: TGCAGCGTTGAAGATAGGTCAGGGGGGAACACTGAAGCTTTCTTT
abundance: NA; j_gene: TRBJ2-7; v_gene: TRBV4-1; d_gene: NA; CDR3aa: CASSQDPARAGEQYF; CDR3nt: TGCGCCAGCAGCCAAGATCCCGCCAGGGCTGGCGAGCAGTACTTC
abundance: NA; j_gene: TRBJ2-5; v_gene: TRBV7-9; d_gene: NA; CDR3aa: CASSLESGHYETQYF; CDR3nt: TGTGCCAGCAGCTTAGAGTCGGGACATTATGAGACCCAGTACTTC
abundance: NA; j_gene: TRBJ2-5; v_gene: TRBV13; d_gene: TRBD1; CDR3aa: CASKGQDPETQYF; CDR3nt: TGTGCCAGCAAAGGACAGGACCCGGAGACCCAGTACTTC
abundance: NA; j_gene: TRBJ1-1; v_gene: TRBV4-1; d_gene: NA; CDR3aa: CASSQSTVTEAFF; CDR3nt: TGCGCCAGCAGCCAATCGACGGTCACTGAAGCTTTCTTT
abundance: few; j_gene: TRBJ2-2; v_gene: TRBV5-4; d_gene: NA; CDR3aa: CASSLWDTGELFF; CDR3nt: TGTGCCAGCAGCTTGTGGGACACCGGGGAGCTGTTTTTT
abundance: NA; j_gene: TRBJ1-1; v_gene: TRBV27; d_gene: NA; CDR3aa: CASSFSQSNTEAFF; CDR3nt: TGTGCCAGCAGTTTCTCACAGTCGAACACTGAAGCTTTCTTT
abundance: NA; j_gene: TRBJ2-1; v_gene: TRBV20-1; d_gene: NA; CDR3aa: CSARAYYRDGEPPEQFF; CDR3nt: TGCAGTGCTAGAGCTTATTACAGGGACGGGGAGCCGCCTGAGCAGTTCTTC
abundance: NA; j_gene: TRBJ1-5; v_gene: TRBV15; d_gene: TRBD1; CDR3aa: CATSIRDRGSNQPQHF; CDR3nt: TGTGCCACCAGCATCCGGGACAGGGGTAGCAATCAGCCCCAGCATTTT
abundance: NA; j_gene: TRBJ1-1; v_gene: TRBV6-1; d_gene: NA; CDR3aa: CASSPNLGANTEAFF; CDR3nt: TGTGCCAGCAGCCCAAACCTGGGGGCCAACACTGAAGCTTTCTTT
abundance: once; j_gene: TRBJ2-7; v_gene: TRBV11-2; d_gene: NA; CDR3aa: CASSLGSEGLAYEQYF; CDR3nt: TGTGCCAGCAGCCTAGGATCCGAGGGGCTGGCCTACGAGCAGTACTTC
abundance: NA; j_gene: TRBJ2-7; v_gene: TRBV24-1; d_gene: NA; CDR3aa: CATSDPRHGYEQYF; CDR3nt: TGTGCCACCAGTGATCCCCGACACGGCTACGAGCAGTACTTC
abundance: NA; j_gene: TRBJ2-1; v_gene: TRBV3-1; d_gene: TRBD2; CDR3aa: CASSQTTSGGYNEQFF; CDR3nt: TGTGCCAGCAGCCAAACCACTAGCGGGGGGTACAATGAGCAGTTCTTC
abundance: NA; j_gene: TRBJ2-3; v_gene: TRBV4-1; d_gene: NA; CDR3aa: CASSQEGLADTQYF; CDR3nt: TGCGCCAGCAGCCAAGAGGGGCTGGCAGATACGCAGTATTTT
abundance: NA; j_gene: TRBJ1-4; v_gene: TRBV6-5; d_gene: NA; CDR3aa: CASSYAGRRNEKLFF; CDR3nt: TGTGCCAGCAGTTACGCGGGGAGGAGAAATGAAAAACTGTTTTTT
abundance: NA; j_gene: TRBJ2-2; v_gene: TRBV5-1; d_gene: NA; CDR3aa: CASTGGLTGELFF; CDR3nt: TGCGCCAGCACCGGGGGGCTAACCGGGGAGCTGTTTTTT
abundance: once; j_gene: TRBJ2-2; v_gene: TRBV19; d_gene: NA; CDR3aa: CASWSFLETGELFF; CDR3nt: TGTGCCAGTTGGAGCTTCCTTGAGACCGGGGAGCTGTTTTTT
abundance: NA; j_gene: TRBJ2-1; v_gene: TRBV7-9; d_gene: TRBD2; CDR3aa: CASSSPGLASDEQFF; CDR3nt: TGTGCCAGCAGTTCACCGGGACTAGCGTCCGATGAGCAGTTCTTC
abundance: NA; j_gene: TRBJ1-4; v_gene: TRBV28; d_gene: NA; CDR3aa: CASSYPIRGTNEKLFF; CDR3nt: TGTGCCAGCAGTTACCCAATAAGAGGGACTAATGAAAAACTGTTTTTT
abundance: NA; j_gene: TRBJ1-1; v_gene: TRBV3-1; d_gene: TRBD1; CDR3aa: CASSFSEGAVGTEAFF; CDR3nt: TGTGCCAGCAGCTTTAGTGAGGGGGCGGTCGGCACTGAAGCTTTCTTT
abundance: NA; j_gene: TRBJ2-7; v_gene: TRBV27; d_gene: NA; CDR3aa: CASSLGDMTYEQYF; CDR3nt: TGTGCCAGCAGTTTAGGGGACATGACCTACGAGCAGTACTTC
abundance: NA; j_gene: TRBJ2-2; v_gene: TRBV12-3/TRBV12-4; d_gene: TRBD2; CDR3aa: CASSIPGTRNTGELFF; CDR3nt: TGTGCCAGCAGTATACCCGGGACTAGGAACACCGGGGAGCTGTTTTTT
abundance: NA; j_gene: TRBJ2-7; v_gene: TRBV2; d_gene: NA; CDR3aa: CASGANPYVSFYF; CDR3nt: TGTGCCTCCGGGGCGAACCCCTACGTTTCGTTTTACTTC